These 18 T cell receptor beta chains were sequenced from one sample in a study of T cell responses to AZD1222 COVID-19 vaccine. Only in-frame clones appear in the TCRdb table, and some are missing; sequencing was by immunoSEQ multiplex PCR. The sample lists under 150,000 clones; more than 85% were seen once. The source material was peripheral blood, sampled 28 days after the second AZD1222 dose. The receptors stem from an adult who received the AZD1222 COVID-19 vaccine.

The chain employs TRBV6-1 and TRBJ1-1; D is unclear. The CDR3 totals 12 residues. The germline CDR1 and CDR2 sequences are MNHNS and SASEGT. V dropped 2 bases and J dropped 8 bases, with 9 bases sitting between them. CDR3 nucleotides: TGTGCCAGCAGTGAATTCGGGGTCGAAGCTTTCTTT. The encoded protein is CASSEFGVEAFF.

This clone was detected once. The CDR3 DNA sequence: TGTGCCAGCAGCTTATTCTCCGTACGGGAAAATGAAAAACTGTTTTTT. Translating it yields CASSLFSVRENEKLFF. The rearrangement uses TRBV7-2 and TRBJ1-4, with D uncertain. CDR1 is SGHTA and CDR2 is FQGNSA in the germline V gene. Trimming cost V 2 bases and J 5 bases, with 15 bases left between them. This CDR3 has 16 residues. The whole variable domain, remainder taken from reference TRBV7-2 and TRBJ1-4, is GAGVSQSPSNKVTEKGKDVELRCDPISGHTALYWYRQSLGQGLEFLIYFQGNSAPDKSGLPSDRFSAERTGGSVSTLTIQRTQQEDSAVYLCASSLFSVRENEKLFFGSGTQLSVL.

The chain joins TRBV7-8 to TRBJ1-5, with 7 bases aligning to TRBD1. The CDR3 runs 14 residues. Trimming cost V 5 bases and J 5 bases; bases outside gene matches: 6. Germline CDR1 SGHVS, CDR2 FQNEAQ. The CDR3, as DNA: TGTGCCAGCAGCGGATCAGGGGGGGATCAGCCCCAGCATTTT. Translating it yields CASSGSGGDQPQHF.

In DNA form, the CDR3 reads TGTGCCAGCAGCTTAGATGCCGGAGCCTACGAGCAGTACTTC. This codes for CASSLDAGAYEQYF. The chain is built from TRBV7-2 and TRBJ2-7; D unresolved. V shed 1 base and J shed 2 bases, with 9 bases lying between them. The germline CDR1 and CDR2 sequences are SGHTA and FQGNSA. The CDR3 length is 14 residues.

This clone was detected only a few times. The V gene is TRBV10-3, the J gene TRBJ1-2; weak D call: TRBD1 (5 bases). Germline CDR1 ENHRY, CDR2 SYGVKD. The length of the CDR3 is 13 residues. V gave up 6 bases and J gave up 8 bases, with 16 bases separating them. In DNA form, the CDR3 reads TGTGCCATCAGGGGGGAGCAAGGTCGGGGCTACACCTTC. The encoded protein is CAIRGEQGRGYTF.

This clone was found a few times. The chain uses TRBV6-5 and TRBJ1-4; D is possibly TRBD1 (5 bases). Germline V gene lookup returns CDR1 MNHEY and CDR2 SVGAGI. Trimming took 6 bases from V and 1 from J, leaving 9 bases between them. The CDR3 length is 14 residues. The CDR3 sequence: CASRRDRTNEKLFF. In DNA form, the CDR3 reads TGTGCCAGCAGGAGGGACCGAACTAATGAAAAACTGTTTTTT.

The V gene is TRBV15, the J gene TRBJ2-1, with 9 positions matching TRBD2. J was trimmed by 14 bases and V by 2 bases; bases with no gene match: 4. CDR1 LNHNV and CDR2 YYDKDF come from the germline V gene (reference sequence). The CDR3 extends over 12 amino acids. CDR3 sequence (DNA): TGTGCCACCAGCAGACCCGGGACTAGCAAGTTCTTC. It codes for CATSRPGTSKFF.

The chain uses TRBV12-3 or TRBV12-4 and TRBJ1-1, with TRBD1 as a possible D gene (5 bases). Trimming cost V 6 bases and J 4 bases, with 12 bases left between them. This CDR3 region has 13 residues. DNA for the CDR3: TGTGCCAGCAGGAAAGGCCAGGGCACTGAAGCTTTCTTT. It is translated as CASRKGQGTEAFF.

The chain is built from TRBV27 and TRBJ2-7, with 8 bases that match TRBD1. The CDR3 is 16 residues long. CDR1 MNHEY and CDR2 SMNVEV come from the germline V gene (reference sequence). V lost 5 bases and J lost 2; bases outside the gene matches: 11. CDR3 loop: CASSPSSGQVTYEQYF. CDR3 in DNA: TGTGCCAGCAGTCCCTCCTCGGGACAGGTAACCTACGAGCAGTACTTC.

V and J are TRBV7-9 and TRBJ1-2; 10 nucleotides agree with TRBD1. Per the germline V gene, CDR1 is SEHNR and CDR2 is FQNEAQ (reference sequence). Trimming removed 5 bases from V and 6 bases from J; junction bases left unmatched: 6. The CDR3 runs to 14 residues. In DNA form, the CDR3 reads TGTGCCAGCAGCACCACGGACAGGGGGAATGGCTACACCTTC. Translation gives CASSTTDRGNGYTF.

The chain is built from TRBV27 and TRBJ2-7; D unresolved. The germline V gene has CDR1 MNHEY and CDR2 SMNVEV (reference sequence). V lost 3 bases and J 4 bases, leaving 10 bases between the germline ends. CDR3 length equals 13 residues. DNA of the CDR3: TGTGCCAGCAGTTTTGCTAGTAGATACGAGCAGTACTTC. This gives the protein CASSFASRYEQYF.

This chain connects TRBV19 to TRBJ1-1; no clear D. The CDR3 has 14 residues. Germline-derived CDR1 and CDR2 are LNHDA and SQIVND (reference sequence). The ends were cut back, 1 base at V and 1 base at J, with 7 bases in the middle. The CDR3 sequence: CASSIVAENTEAFF. As DNA, the CDR3 is TGTGCCAGTAGTATAGTTGCCGAGAACACTGAAGCTTTCTTT.

The CDR3 loop is CASSDSGRSNTEAFF. Written as DNA, the CDR3 is TGCGCCAGCAGTGATTCGGGCAGATCGAACACTGAAGCTTTCTTT. V usage is TRBV10-1 and J usage is TRBJ1-1; D is undetermined. V lost 3 bases and J 1 base, leaving 12 bases between the germline ends. Germline CDR1 is WNHNN and CDR2 is SYGVQD (reference sequence). The CDR3 totals 15 residues.

The chain uses TRBV6-1 and TRBJ1-2, with D unclear. Trimming stripped 1 base from V and 7 bases from J, with 1 base between. CDR3 length: 10 amino acids. Germline V gene data show CDR1 as MNHNS and CDR2 as SASEGT. The chain's CDR3 is CASSEVGYTF. The CDR3 DNA follows: TGTGCCAGCAGTGAAGTTGGCTACACCTTC.

CDR3 in DNA: TGCAGCGTTGGATTACAGAACACTGAAGCTTTCTTT. Translating gives CSVGLQNTEAFF. V gene TRBV29-1 combines with J gene TRBJ1-1; no reliable D call. This CDR3 has 12 residues. V lost 4 bases, J lost 1 base, and 7 bases lay in between. Germline V gene sequence: CDR1 SQVTM, CDR2 ANQGSEA.

The chain uses TRBV4-3 and TRBJ1-5, with D uncertain. Trimming left V 2 bases short and J 6 bases short, with 14 bases between. Germline V lookup: CDR1 LGHNA, CDR2 YSLEER. The CDR3 has 15 residues. The CDR3 is CASSQSLASGQPQHF. The CDR3 coding sequence is TGCGCCAGCAGCCAATCTTTGGCCTCGGGTCAGCCCCAGCATTTT.

The chain links TRBV15 to TRBJ1-3, with TRBD1 as a possible D gene (5 bases). V lost 0 bases to trimming and J lost 1 base, with 7 bases between them. The CDR3 has 15 residues. The germline V gene has CDR1 LNHNV and CDR2 YYDKDF (reference sequence). CDR3 nucleotides: TGTGCCACCAGCAGAGATCCAGGGTCTGGAAACACCATATATTTT. Translation: CATSRDPGSGNTIYF. Full variable domain (missing parts from reference TRBV15 and TRBJ1-3): DAMVIQNPRYQVTQFGKPVTLSCSQTLNHNVMYWYQQKSSQAPKLLFHYYDKDFNNEADTPDNFQSRRPNTSFCFLDIRSPGLGDTAMYLCATSRDPGSGNTIYFGEGSWLTVV.

The chain couples TRBV2 to TRBJ1-5, with D possibly TRBD1 on 5 matching bases. Deletions cut 7 bases from V and 7 bases from J, with 17 bases between. CDR3 length: 14 residues. Germline V gene data show CDR1 as SNHLY and CDR2 as FYNNEI. CDR3 protein: CASKRDLTGQPQHF. The CDR3 DNA reads as TGTGCCAGCAAAAGGGACCTCACAGGCCAGCCCCAGCATTTT.